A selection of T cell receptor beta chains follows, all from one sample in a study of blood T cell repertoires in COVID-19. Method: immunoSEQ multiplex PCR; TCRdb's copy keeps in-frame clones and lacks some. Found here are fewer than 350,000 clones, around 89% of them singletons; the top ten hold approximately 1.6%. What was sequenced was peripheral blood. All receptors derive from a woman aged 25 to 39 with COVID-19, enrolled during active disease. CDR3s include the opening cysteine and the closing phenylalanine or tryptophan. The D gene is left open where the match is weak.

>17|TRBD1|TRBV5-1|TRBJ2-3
CASSPGAGTGDTDTQYF
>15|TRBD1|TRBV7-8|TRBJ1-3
CASSLTGGSGNTIYF
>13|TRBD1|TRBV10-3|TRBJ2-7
CASTDRGVYEQYF
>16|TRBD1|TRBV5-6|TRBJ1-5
CASSLWGTGSNQPQHF
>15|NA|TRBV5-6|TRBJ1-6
CASSLGGRGNSPLHF
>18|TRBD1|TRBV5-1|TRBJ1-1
CASSPGRQGRELNTEAFF
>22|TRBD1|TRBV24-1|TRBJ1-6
CATSPPTSGTAPKSSYNSPLHF
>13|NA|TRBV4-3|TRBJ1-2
CASSQSGHLSYTF
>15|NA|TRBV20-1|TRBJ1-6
CSASRGMTYNSPLHF
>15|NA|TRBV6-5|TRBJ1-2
CASTFAGGANYGYTF
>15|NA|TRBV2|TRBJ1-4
CASSGNSLLTEKLFF
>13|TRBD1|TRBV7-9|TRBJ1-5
CASSPTGSQPQHF
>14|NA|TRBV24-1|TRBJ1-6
CATSDSGVNSPLHF
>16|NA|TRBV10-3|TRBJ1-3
CAISAGTQLSGNTIYF
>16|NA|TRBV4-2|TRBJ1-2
CASSQAGLKPGYGYTF
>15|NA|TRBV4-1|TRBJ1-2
CASRPRTGMIYGYTF
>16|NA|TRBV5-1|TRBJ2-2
CASGGKDRENTGELFF
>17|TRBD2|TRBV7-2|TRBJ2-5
CASSTGTSGGAWETQYF
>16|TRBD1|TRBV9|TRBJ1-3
CASSVGGTGVGDTIYF
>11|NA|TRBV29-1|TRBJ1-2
CSVVGRRGYTF
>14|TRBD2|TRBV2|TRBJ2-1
CASRRTSGGGEQFF
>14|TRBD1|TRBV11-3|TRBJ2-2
CASSLAGGTGELFF
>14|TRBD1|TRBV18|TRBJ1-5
CASSPRQGVQPQHF
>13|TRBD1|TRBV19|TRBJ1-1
CASSFSGGTEAFF
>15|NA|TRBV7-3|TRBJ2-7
CASSSGPGSSYEQYF
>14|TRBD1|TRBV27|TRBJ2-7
CASSSQGTGPKQYF
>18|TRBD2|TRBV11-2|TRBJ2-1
CASSPRLAGLSSYNEQFF
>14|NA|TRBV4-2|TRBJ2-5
CASSQDTSQETQYF
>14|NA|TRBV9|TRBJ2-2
CASSATSNTGELFF